These T cell receptor beta chains were read from a single sample in a study of cytomegalovirus exposure and HLA in healthy donors. TCRdb's table, derived via immunoSEQ multiplex PCR, lists solely in-frame clones and lacks some. The repertoire consists of roughly 90,000 clones, with about 68% occurring once and the leading ten covering 20% to 25%. The sample taken for sequencing was PBMCs. Receptors were obtained from a man aged 25-45 years in good health and CMV-seropositive. Both conserved end residues are part of each CDR3. Only some rows state a clone size, as once, few, many or a class for expanded clones.

TRBJ1-1 | NA | TRBV15 | CATSRDPTGRGTEAFF
TRBJ2-1 | once | TRBV19 | CASSGTSGRDYNEQFF
TRBJ1-1 | once | TRBV19 | CASILRVGATEAFF
TRBJ1-2 | NA | TRBV30 | CAWNPHLLQDYGYTF
TRBJ1-5 | NA | TRBV6-1 | CASSVVSGSNQPQHF
TRBJ2-3 | NA | TRBV6-5 | CASSQRGNTDTQYF
TRBJ1-4 | NA | TRBV7-9 | CASSLDRGYEKLFF
TRBJ2-7 | NA | TRBV6-1 | CASSETEEQYF
TRBJ2-3 | once | TRBV5-4 | CASSSLAGGSTDTQYF
TRBJ1-1 | few | TRBV2 | CASSEAGGWNTEAFF
TRBJ2-7 | NA | TRBV28 | CASIGTYYEQYF
TRBJ1-1 | NA | TRBV2 | CASSPSGGTEAFF
TRBJ2-7 | NA | TRBV6-5 | CASAPGGSYEQYF
TRBJ2-3 | NA | TRBV30 | CAWSLGLAGADTQYF
TRBJ2-6 | NA | TRBV5-1 | CASSLGHPGANVLTF
TRBJ1-4 | NA | TRBV28 | CASSFPQGWGEATNEKLFF
TRBJ2-1 | few | TRBV5-1 | CASSLEGSRDNEQFF
TRBJ1-1 | NA | TRBV2 | CASSFQGGNTEAFF
TRBJ2-7 | NA | TRBV28 | CASSSGQIEQYF
TRBJ1-5 | NA | TRBV4-1 | CASSQEGAGTNQPQHF
TRBJ1-2 | NA | TRBV5-1 | CASSLGQVNYGYTF
TRBJ2-1 | NA | TRBV29-1 | CSVHEPSGRRNEQFF
TRBJ2-1 | NA | TRBV5-1 | CASSAGTSGENEQFF
TRBJ2-1 | NA | TRBV4-2 | CASSHSQGDEQFF
TRBJ1-4 | NA | TRBV5-1 | CASSLAQGVEKLFF
TRBJ1-5 | NA | TRBV6-1 | CASHRGNQPQHF
TRBJ1-4 | NA | TRBV27 | CASSFRLNNEKLFF
TRBJ2-1 | NA | TRBV6-5 | CASSYPGGGGGDEQFF
TRBJ1-5 | NA | TRBV2 | CASTDQPGTGLSLLSNQPQHF
TRBJ2-2 | NA | TRBV7-3 | CASSLGRAGGIGELFF
TRBJ2-1 | few | TRBV6-6 | CASSPRIGGSDEQFF
TRBJ2-5 | NA | TRBV11-2 | CASSLRGTEEETQYF
TRBJ2-7 | NA | TRBV6-5 | CASSSTSGLGYEQYF
TRBJ2-6 | few | TRBV28 | CASSLHQTGANVLTF
TRBJ2-2 | NA | TRBV9 | CASSVKPGQLNTGELFF
TRBJ2-7 | NA | TRBV5-1 | CASSRDFTLYEQYF
TRBJ1-5 | NA | TRBV2 | CASSGSGARQPQHF
TRBJ2-7 | NA | TRBV7-9 | CASTGQASYEQYF
TRBJ2-2 | NA | TRBV7-3 | CASSLTHSTGELFF
TRBJ1-4 | NA | TRBV4-1 | CASSQVSPNEKLFF
TRBJ2-7 | NA | TRBV4-2 | CASSPGGGGYEQYF
TRBJ1-5 | NA | TRBV19 | CASSIREDSNQPQHF
TRBJ2-2 | few | TRBV5-1 | CASSIDAGESGELFF
TRBJ2-6 | NA | TRBV29-1 | CSAETTWGTGANVLTF
TRBJ1-4 | NA | TRBV5-1 | CASSPRGGEDEKLFF
TRBJ2-1 | NA | TRBV9 | CASSVAGSNEQFF
TRBJ1-1 | NA | TRBV2 | CATSGENTEAFF
TRBJ2-7 | NA | TRBV4-1 | CASSQRVLAETTYEQYF
TRBJ1-1 | NA | TRBV5-4 | CASKRSDPPRAFF
TRBJ1-5 | few | TRBV5-1 | CASSLEGEQPQHF
TRBJ1-4 | NA | TRBV21-1 | CASSLITGPTNEKLFF
TRBJ1-5 | NA | TRBV30 | CAWRGDINQPQNF
TRBJ2-7 | NA | TRBV6-6 | CAVGTSSYEQYF
TRBJ1-1 | NA | TRBV6-6 | CASREGGTEAFF
TRBJ2-7 | NA | TRBV5-1 | CASSFRGHPEYEQYF
TRBJ2-7 | NA | TRBV28 | CASRSGYEQYF
TRBJ2-7 | NA | TRBV6-5 | CASRTGTGGREQYF
TRBJ1-5 | NA | TRBV9 | CASSVGDRYQPQHF